The following is a TCR beta chain sequence with its context. As yet, its antigen is unknown. It was with 60 Vbeta and 13 Jbeta primers that the PCR ran. Method: immunoSEQ multiplex PCR; TCRdb's copy keeps in-frame clones and lacks some. The sample consists of about 160,000 clones, around 79% of them appearing once. Germline V gene sequence: CDR1 SNHLY, CDR2 FYNNEI. CDR3 length: 15 residues. V lost 3 bases, J lost 4 bases, and 5 bases stayed unmatched. This sample is part of a study of cytomegalovirus exposure and HLA in healthy donors. Broader study findings: Data from an earlier analysis indicated that most TCR beta V segments were productive either about 87% or about 30% of the time. Associated with cytomegalovirus, according to the listing, were 150 to 200 TCR beta chains. The authors confirmed in vitro that a few CMV-associated chains were specific for CMV antigens.

Donors were nominally healthy when sampled, though unrecorded immune exposures were likely. The chain has TRBV2 and TRBJ1-4, with 7 nucleotides matching TRBD1. Material: PBMCs. This receptor was taken from a human donor in good health. The CDR3 loop reads CASSDPTGINEKLFF. In DNA form, the CDR3 reads TGTGCCAGCAGTGACCCGACAGGGATTAATGAAAAACTGTTTTTT.